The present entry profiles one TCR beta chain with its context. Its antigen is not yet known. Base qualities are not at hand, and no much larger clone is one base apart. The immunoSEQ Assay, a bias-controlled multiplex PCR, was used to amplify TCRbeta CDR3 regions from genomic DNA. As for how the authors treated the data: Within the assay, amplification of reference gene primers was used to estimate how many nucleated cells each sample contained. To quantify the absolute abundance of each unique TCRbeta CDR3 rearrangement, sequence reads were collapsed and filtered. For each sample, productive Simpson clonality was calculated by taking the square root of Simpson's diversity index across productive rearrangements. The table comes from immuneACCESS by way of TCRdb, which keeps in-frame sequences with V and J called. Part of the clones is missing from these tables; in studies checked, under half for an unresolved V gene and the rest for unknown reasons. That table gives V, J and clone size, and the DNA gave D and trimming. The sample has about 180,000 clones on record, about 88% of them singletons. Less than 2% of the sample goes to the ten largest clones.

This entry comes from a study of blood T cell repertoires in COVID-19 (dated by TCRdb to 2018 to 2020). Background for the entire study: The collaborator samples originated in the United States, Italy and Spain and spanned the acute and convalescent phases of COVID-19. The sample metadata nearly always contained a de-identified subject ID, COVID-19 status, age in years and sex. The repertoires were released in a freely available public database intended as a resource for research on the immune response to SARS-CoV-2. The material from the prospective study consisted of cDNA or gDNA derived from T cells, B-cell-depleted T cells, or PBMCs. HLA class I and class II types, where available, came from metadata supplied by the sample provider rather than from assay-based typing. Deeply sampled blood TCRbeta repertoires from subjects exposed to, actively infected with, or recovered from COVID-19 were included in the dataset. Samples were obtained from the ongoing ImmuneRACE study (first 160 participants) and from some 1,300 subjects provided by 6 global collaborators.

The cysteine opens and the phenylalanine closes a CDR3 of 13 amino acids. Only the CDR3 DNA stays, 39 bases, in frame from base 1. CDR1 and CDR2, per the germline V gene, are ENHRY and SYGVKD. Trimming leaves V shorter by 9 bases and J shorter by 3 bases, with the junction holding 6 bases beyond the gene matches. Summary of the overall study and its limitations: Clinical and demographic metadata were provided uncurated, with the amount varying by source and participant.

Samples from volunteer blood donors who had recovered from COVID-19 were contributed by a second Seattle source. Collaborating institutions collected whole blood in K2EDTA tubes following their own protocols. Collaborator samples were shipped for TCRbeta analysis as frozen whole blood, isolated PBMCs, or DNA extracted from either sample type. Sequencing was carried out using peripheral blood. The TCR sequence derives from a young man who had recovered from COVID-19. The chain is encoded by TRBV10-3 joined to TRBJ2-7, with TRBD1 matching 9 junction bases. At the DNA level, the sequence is TGTGCCATTCAACCGGGACAGGGCTACGAGCAGTACTTC. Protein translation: CAIQPGQGYEQYF.